The 30 T cell receptor beta chains below all came from one sample that was sequenced in a study of control samples from healthy donors and cancer patients. The protocol was immunoSEQ multiplex PCR, while the TCRdb copy is restricted to in-frame clones and leaves out a portion. The table records approximately 140,000 clones, 93% of them present only once. The sequencing input was blood. These receptors all stem from a man aged 18 to 29 in good health.

V is TRBV19 and J is TRBJ2-1; D might be TRBD2 (5 bases). V lost 8 bases to trimming and J lost 4 bases, with 15 bases between them. Germline CDR1 LNHDA, CDR2 SQIVND (reference sequence). The CDR3 spans 14 residues. The CDR3 coding sequence is TGTGCCAGTGGTACGGGGAACCTATACAATGAGCAGTTCTTC. This encodes CASGTGNLYNEQFF.

The J gene is TRBJ2-1, the V gene TRBV7-6; possibly TRBD2 for D (6 bases). Trimming left V 1 base short and J 2 bases short, with 9 bases between. This CDR3 has 15 residues. Germline CDR1 and CDR2: SGHVS and FNYEAQ. The CDR3 loop is CASSLVWGAYNEQFF. In nucleotides, the CDR3 is TGTGCCAGCAGCTTAGTCTGGGGGGCCTACAATGAGCAGTTCTTC.

The CDR3 loop is CASSQDPFGKLNYGYTF. As DNA, the CDR3 is TGTGCCAGCAGCCAAGACCCCTTCGGGAAACTTAACTATGGCTACACCTTC. J is TRBJ1-2 and V is TRBV3-1 (or the pseudogene TRBV3-2); D unclear. Per germline, CDR1 LGHDT and CDR2 YNNKEL (reference sequence). CDR3 length: 17 amino acids. Trimming took off 0 bases at V and 1 base at J, with 15 bases between the two ends.

A single count supports this clone. The chain recombines TRBV30 with TRBJ1-2; 7 nucleotides align to TRBD1. There are 14 residues in the CDR3. V lost 3 bases to trimming and J lost 4 bases; unmatched junction nucleotides: 8. Looked up from germline, CDR1 is GTSNPN and CDR2 is SVGIG (reference sequence). The CDR3 region is CAWRTGVFGYGYTF. The CDR3 region has the DNA TGTGCCTGGAGAACAGGGGTTTTTGGCTATGGCTACACCTTC.

The V call is TRBV7-9, the J call TRBJ2-5, with 10 bases lining up with TRBD1. Germline-derived CDR1 and CDR2 are SEHNR and FQNEAQ (reference sequence). V gave up 6 bases and J gave up 5 bases; unmatched junction bases: 15. The length of the CDR3 is 17 residues. CDR3 protein: CASSTSRDRGPYETQYF. For the CDR3, the DNA is TGTGCCAGCAGTACCTCCCGGGACAGGGGTCCCTACGAGACCCAGTACTTC.

V and J are TRBV7-2 and TRBJ2-1, with no clear D. The CDR3 is 13 amino acids. Germline CDR1 SGHTA, CDR2 FQGNSA. The V gene lost 4 bases and the J gene lost 2 bases, with 6 bases spanning the gap. CDR3 in amino acids: CASSSNTYNEQFF. In nucleotides, the CDR3 is TGTGCCAGCAGCTCAAATACCTACAATGAGCAGTTCTTC.

The chain is built from TRBV18 and TRBJ2-7; D ambiguous. This CDR3 has 14 amino acids. V lost 3 bases, J lost 6 bases, and 15 bases lay in between. Germline CDR1 is KGHSH and CDR2 is LQKENI. DNA for the CDR3: TGTGCCAGCTCACCCCCGAGCCCGACGGTCGAGCAGTACTTC. The encoded protein is CASSPPSPTVEQYF.

V is TRBV5-1 and J is TRBJ2-7, with D tentatively TRBD2 (5 bases). The ends were cut back, 4 bases at V and 1 base at J, with 9 bases in the middle. Germline CDR1 is SGHRS and CDR2 is YFSETQ. The length of the CDR3 is 13 residues. DNA for the CDR3: TGCGCCAGCAGCGCCGGGAAGTCCTACGAGCAGTACTTC. Protein product: CASSAGKSYEQYF.

The chain employs TRBV5-6 and TRBJ1-2, with TRBD1 as a possible D gene (5 bases). Germline V gene data show CDR1 as SGHDT and CDR2 as YYEEEE. The germline V and J ends were trimmed by 4 bases and 5 bases, with 15 bases remaining between them. CDR3 length: 14 residues. The CDR3 region has the DNA TGTGCCAGCAGCCCCGGGACGGGGCCGTATGGCTACACCTTC. Translation: CASSPGTGPYGYTF.

The V and J genes are TRBV3-1 (or the pseudogene TRBV3-2) and TRBJ1-1; maybe TRBD1 (5 bases). Germline V gene data show CDR1 as LGHDT and CDR2 as YNNKEL (reference sequence). This CDR3 region has 15 residues. V gave up 11 bases and J gave up 0 bases, with 19 bases separating them. The CDR3 nucleotides read TGTGCCCCAGGGCTGGGGAACCCACTGAACACTGAAGCTTTCTTT. This sequence encodes CAPGLGNPLNTEAFF.

This chain joins TRBV7-8 and TRBJ2-3, with unresolved D. Germline V gene data show CDR1 as SGHVS and CDR2 as FQNEAQ. Trimming shortened V by 5 bases and J by 0 bases, and 18 bases separated the two germline ends. This CDR3 comprises 17 residues. CDR3 residues: CASSPRPFGSSTDTQYF. The CDR3 nucleotides read TGTGCCAGCAGCCCGAGACCTTTCGGCTCTAGCACAGATACGCAGTATTTT.

This clone was found once. The chain employs TRBV7-2 and TRBJ2-7; 8 positions match TRBD1. This CDR3 is 15 amino acids long. Germline V CDR1 and CDR2: SGHTA, FQGNSA. Losses at the gene ends were 1 base for V and 3 bases for J; bases not matched to a gene: 5. The CDR3 DNA sequence: TGTGCCAGCAGCTTAGGAAGGGGACAGGTCTACGAGCAGTACTTC. Its protein is CASSLGRGQVYEQYF.

The chain recombines TRBV6-5 with TRBJ2-7, with D perhaps being TRBD1 or TRBD2 (5 bases each). Trimming took 4 bases from V and 2 from J, leaving 15 bases between them. Per germline, CDR1 MNHEY and CDR2 SVGAGI. The CDR3 is 15 amino acids. The CDR3 DNA reads TGTGCCAGCAGTTCCTCCCGGGGCGGCACCTACGAGCAGTACTTC. Residues: CASSSSRGGTYEQYF.

The chain employs TRBV4-1 and TRBJ1-4, with TRBD1 identical over 7 bases. The CDR3 has 17 amino acids. V dropped 0 bases and J dropped 7; count of bases not matched to a gene: 11. Germline V gene data show CDR1 as MGHRA and CDR2 as YSYEKL. The CDR3 DNA sequence: TGCGCCAGCAGCCAAGAGCCCATACAGGGGCGGGGTGAAAAACTGTTTTTT. Protein sequence: CASSQEPIQGRGEKLFF.

This clone appeared a single time. This chain links TRBV7-2 with TRBJ1-4, with 8 bases matching TRBD1. V shed 2 bases and J 8 bases; nucleotides not matched to a gene: 4. This CDR3 contains 14 residues. Per germline, CDR1 SGHTA and CDR2 FQGNSA. For the CDR3, the DNA is TGTGCCAGCAGCTTAAAAGGACAGGGAGAAAAACTGTTTTTT. It encodes CASSLKGQGEKLFF.

The chain recombines TRBV7-9 with TRBJ2-5; D might be TRBD2 (6 bases). The germline V gene encodes CDR1 SEHNR and CDR2 FQNEAQ (reference sequence). The CDR3 length is 14 residues. The ends were cut back, 4 bases at V and 4 bases at J, with 13 bases in the middle. CDR3 protein: CASSYSGTRETQYF. The CDR3 DNA follows: TGTGCCAGCAGCTATTCCGGGACTCGAGAGACCCAGTACTTC.

The chain uses TRBV20-1 and TRBJ2-5; D unclear. The CDR3 loop spans 11 amino acids. The V gene's germline CDR1 is DFQATT and CDR2 SNEGSKA (reference sequence). The V end lost 1 base, the J end lost 4 bases, and 4 bases lay between the germline ends. CDR3 DNA sequence: TGCAGTGCTAGAGGGGGAGAGACCCAGTACTTC. The encoded protein is CSARGGETQYF.

V usage is TRBV15 and J usage is TRBJ1-4; D perhaps matches TRBD1 (6 bases). Trimming removed 3 bases from V and 3 bases from J, with 11 bases in between. Germline V CDR1 and CDR2: LNHNV, YYDKDF (reference sequence). The CDR3 extends over 15 amino acids. CDR3 protein: CATSRDRAANEKLFF. The CDR3 region has the DNA TGTGCCACCAGCAGGGACAGAGCGGCTAATGAAAAACTGTTTTTT.

This chain connects TRBV27 to TRBJ2-7; D unclear. The germline CDR1 and CDR2 sequences are MNHEY and SMNVEV (reference sequence). V was cut by 10 bases and J by 0 bases, with 10 bases left in between. The CDR3 runs 12 residues. The CDR3 loop is CANIEASYEQYF. The DNA for the CDR3 is TGTGCCAACATAGAGGCCTCCTACGAGCAGTACTTC.

The rearrangement uses TRBV5-1 and TRBJ2-3; D not certain. Between the trimmed V and J ends, which lost 0 bases and 4 bases, there was a span of 3 bases. Germline CDR1 is SGHRS and CDR2 is YFSETQ. The CDR3 sequence is 12 residues long. For the CDR3, the DNA is TGCGCCAGCAGCTTGGCCCCAGATACGCAGTATTTT. Translation: CASSLAPDTQYF.

CDR3 DNA: TGTGCCAGCGCCCATGGGGAGCAGTACTTC. Translation gives CASAHGEQYF. The J gene is TRBJ2-7, the V gene TRBV28; no definite D call. Per germline, CDR1 MDHEN and CDR2 SYDVKM. The CDR3 loop spans 10 amino acids. V was trimmed by 8 bases and J by 7 bases, leaving 9 bases between them.

V gene TRBV7-2 combines with J gene TRBJ2-5; 10 bases are shared with TRBD2. Germline lookup yields CDR1 SGHTA and CDR2 FQGNSA. The length of the CDR3 is 16 residues. V lost 5 bases and J lost 4; bases outside the gene matches: 10. The CDR3 is CASSASGGAGGETQYF. CDR3 coding DNA: TGTGCCAGCAGCGCGAGCGGGGGGGCCGGTGGAGAGACCCAGTACTTC.

This chain uses TRBV20-1 with TRBJ2-3, with 11 positions matching TRBD2. Germline lookup yields CDR1 DFQATT and CDR2 SNEGSKA (reference sequence). The CDR3 covers 19 residues. The junction had 18 bases not matched to a gene; V was cut back by 3 bases and J by 4 bases. CDR3 in DNA: TGCAGTGCTAGTAGGTACTTCAGCCTAGCGGGAGGAGCTGCAGATACGCAGTATTTT. Amino acids: CSASRYFSLAGGAADTQYF.

This chain links TRBV7-9 with TRBJ1-2; D is unresolved. Germline CDR1 reads SEHNR; CDR2 reads FQNEAQ (reference sequence). V was pared by 5 bases and J by 0 bases, with 13 bases between. This CDR3 is built from 15 residues. The CDR3 sequence: CASSPRFASNYGYTF. As DNA, the CDR3 is TGTGCCAGCAGCCCTCGGTTCGCCTCTAACTATGGCTACACCTTC.

The chain joins TRBV11-3 to TRBJ2-3; TRBD2 might be the D (6 bases). CDR3 size: 14 residues. Germline values: CDR1 SGHNT, CDR2 YENEEA. V was clipped by 4 bases and J by 0 bases, with 8 bases between them. The DNA of the CDR3 is TGTGCCAGCAGCTCGGGAGCTAGCACAGATACGCAGTATTTT. The encoded protein is CASSSGASTDTQYF.

About this clone itself: At one end, the junction sequence differs from germline, possibly due to a read error. Other DNA sequences from this sample encode an identical CDR3 as well. The V gene is TRBV19, the J gene TRBJ1-1, with 7 bases aligning to TRBD1. This CDR3 is 17 amino acids long. Germline values: CDR1 LNHDA, CDR2 SQIVND (reference sequence). The CDR3, as DNA: TGTGCCAGTAGTATGGGTGGCCTGACAGGGAAGAACACTGAAGCTTTTTTT. This codes for CASSMGGLTGKNTEAFF.

The chain joins TRBV19 to TRBJ1-3, with no clear D. Trimming removed 4 bases at V and 4 bases at J, with 8 bases between. The CDR3 has 13 residues. Germline values: CDR1 LNHDA, CDR2 SQIVND (reference sequence). Here the CDR3 reads CASSNPGGNTIYF. In DNA form, the CDR3 reads TGTGCCAGTAGTAACCCCGGGGGAAACACCATATATTTT.

V and J are TRBV3-1 (or the pseudogene TRBV3-2) and TRBJ1-1, with no clear D. Germline CDR1 LGHDT, CDR2 YNNKEL (reference sequence). V lost 4 bases and J lost 7, with 13 bases in between. The CDR3 loop spans 13 amino acids. The CDR3 region has the DNA TGTGCCAGCAGCCCCCCCGTCGGGTTTGAAGCTTTCTTT. Amino acid sequence: CASSPPVGFEAFF.

This rearrangement joins TRBV13 to TRBJ2-1; D is ambiguous. The CDR3 is 15 residues long. Deletions cut 1 base from V and 4 bases from J, with 11 bases between. Germline-derived CDR1 and CDR2 are PRHDT and FYEKMQ (reference sequence). The CDR3 DNA follows: TGTGCCAGCAGCTTAGACTGGCAAGAGTACAATGAGCAGTTCTTC. This gives the protein CASSLDWQEYNEQFF.

This sequence joins TRBV15 and TRBJ2-7; no firm D call. The CDR3 spans 13 residues. V was pared by 0 bases and J by 7 bases, with 10 bases between. Germline lookup yields CDR1 LNHNV and CDR2 YYDKDF (reference sequence). CDR3 sequence: CATSRDGPAEQYF. The CDR3 nucleotides read TGTGCCACCAGCAGAGATGGGCCAGCTGAGCAGTACTTC.